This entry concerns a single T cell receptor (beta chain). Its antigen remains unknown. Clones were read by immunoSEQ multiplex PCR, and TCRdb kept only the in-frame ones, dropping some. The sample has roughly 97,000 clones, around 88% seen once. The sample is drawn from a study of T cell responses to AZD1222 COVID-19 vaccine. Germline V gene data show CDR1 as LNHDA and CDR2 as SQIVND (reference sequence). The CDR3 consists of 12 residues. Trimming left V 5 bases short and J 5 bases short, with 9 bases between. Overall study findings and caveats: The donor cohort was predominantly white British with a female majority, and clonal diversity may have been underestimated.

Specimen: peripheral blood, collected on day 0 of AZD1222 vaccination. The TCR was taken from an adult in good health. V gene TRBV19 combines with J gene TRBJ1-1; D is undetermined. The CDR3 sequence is CASSDRRTEAFF. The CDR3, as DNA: TGTGCCAGTAGTGACCGTCGTACTGAAGCTTTCTTT.